Described below is a single T cell receptor (beta chain) sequence and its context. Under the authors' procedure: Estimates of nucleated cell counts were drawn from the amplification of reference gene primers. This table comes from immunoSEQ multiplex PCR, and its TCRdb copy is limited to in-frame clones, with some not included. V, J and clone size are taken as reported in that table, and D and trimming were inferred from the DNA itself. The repertoire holds about 180,000 clones, with just under 80% as singletons. This sample is part of a study of blood T cell repertoires in COVID-19. At the level of the study: The United States, Italy and Spain supplied acute and convalescent COVID-19 samples. T cells, B-cell-depleted T cells, or PBMCs supplied cDNA or gDNA.

CDR1 and CDR2 from the germline V gene are DFQATT and SNEGSKA (reference sequence). The ends were cut back, 5 bases at V and 12 bases at J, with 13 bases in the middle. The CDR3 has 10 amino acids. The rearrangement uses TRBV20-1 and TRBJ2-5; weak D call: TRBD2 (5 bases). The receptor was derived from a man in his 70s with active or convalescent COVID-19. Sample: peripheral blood. CDR3 residues: CSAYRDQKYF. The CDR3 DNA reads as TGCAGTGCTTACCGGGATCAGAAGTACTTC.